The 12 T cell receptor beta chains reported below all come from one sample, sequenced in a study of follicular helper T cells after annual influenza vaccination. TCRdb keeps only in-frame clones here, not all; method: immunoSEQ multiplex PCR. The table has 8,500 to 10,000 clones, about four fifths seen once. The time point here: 2013-2014 season, 7 days after vaccination. The specimen comprised CXCR5- memory CD4+ T cells sorted from blood, sampled 7 days after influenza vaccination. The receptors stem from an adult who received the influenza vaccine.

The chain uses TRBV29-1 and TRBJ2-5; a possible D gene is TRBD1 (5 bases). Germline loops: CDR1 SQVTM, CDR2 ANQGSEA. CDR3 size: 12 residues. Trimming shortened V by 7 bases and J by 5 bases, and 14 bases separated the two germline ends. CDR3 nucleotides: TGCAGCGCACAGGCCCCGCGCGAGACCCAGTACTTC. Protein sequence: CSAQAPRETQYF.

The chain employs TRBV7-8 and TRBJ2-5; the D gene is possibly TRBD1 (6 bases). CDR1 and CDR2 from the germline V gene are SGHVS and FQNEAQ. V dropped 4 bases and J dropped 5 bases, with 23 bases sitting between them. The CDR3 is 17 residues long. CDR3 residues: CASSSAMNAGASETQYF. In DNA, the CDR3 is TGTGCCAGCAGCTCGGCCATGAATGCAGGGGCTAGCGAGACCCAGTACTTC.

This clone was found a few times. The rearrangement links TRBV5-1 to TRBJ2-7, with 9 positions matching TRBD1. The ends lost 0 bases at V and 4 bases at J; junction bases unmatched: 5. Germline CDR1 and CDR2: SGHRS and YFSETQ. The CDR3 sequence is 15 residues long. CDR3 sequence: CASSLGRDRVYEQYF. The CDR3 region has the DNA TGCGCCAGCAGCTTGGGTCGGGACAGGGTATACGAGCAGTACTTC.

The chain is built from TRBV28 and TRBJ2-3; either TRBD1 or TRBD2 may fit D (6 bases each). This CDR3 is 15 amino acids long. Germline CDR1 reads MDHEN; CDR2 reads SYDVKM. Trimming left V 6 bases short and J 5 bases short, with 18 bases between. CDR3 bases: TGTGCCAGCAGCGATCAGGGACTCAGGGGAGATACGCAGTATTTT. Translation gives CASSDQGLRGDTQYF.

In this sample, this clone turned up once. CDR3 in amino acids: CASSAGPGVGNTIYF. CDR3 nucleotides: TGTGCCAGCAGCGCGGGGCCAGGGGTCGGAAACACCATATATTTT. V and J are TRBV9 and TRBJ1-3; a possible D gene is TRBD1 (6 bases). The CDR3 runs 15 residues. The V end was cut by 3 bases, the J end by 4 bases, with 14 bases between. CDR1 SGDLS and CDR2 YYNGEE come from the germline V gene.

This clone was detected only a few times. The CDR3 here is CANKTSGRSEQYF. The CDR3 DNA is TGTGCCAACAAAACTAGCGGGAGGAGTGAGCAGTACTTC. The chain joins TRBV27 to TRBJ2-7; 12 positions match TRBD2. Germline lookup yields CDR1 MNHEY and CDR2 SMNVEV (reference sequence). This CDR3 region has 13 residues. Losses at the gene ends were 10 bases for V and 7 bases for J; bases not matched to a gene: 8.

The V and J genes are TRBV6-6 and TRBJ1-6; 7 bases are a match to TRBD1. The V and J ends lost 2 bases and 8 bases, in that order; junction bases with no gene match: 6. CDR1 and CDR2 from the germline V gene are MNHNY and SVGAGI (reference sequence). CDR3 length equals 15 residues. In nucleotides, the CDR3 is TGTGCCAGCAGTTACGCGACAGGGAGTGATTCACCCCTCCACTTT. The encoded protein is CASSYATGSDSPLHF.

The chain recombines TRBV5-4 with TRBJ2-1, with 9 bases fitting TRBD1. V shed 6 bases and J 4 bases; nucleotides not matched to a gene: 5. Germline CDR1 is SGHNT and CDR2 is YYREEE (reference sequence). The CDR3 consists of 14 residues. CDR3 region: CASTPGQGYNEQFF. Here the CDR3 DNA reads TGTGCCAGCACCCCGGGACAGGGATACAATGAGCAGTTCTTC.

J is TRBJ1-2 and V is TRBV5-4; TRBD1 matches at 9 bases. Per the germline V gene, CDR1 is SGHNT and CDR2 is YYREEE (reference sequence). The CDR3 covers 13 residues. Trimming took 7 bases from V and 4 from J; bases not matched to a gene: 5. The CDR3 spells CASRDRGGYGYTF. DNA of the CDR3: TGTGCCAGCCGCGACAGGGGGGGCTATGGCTACACCTTC. Filled out from reference TRBV5-4 and TRBJ1-2, the complete variable domain reads ETGVTQSPTHLIKTRGQQVTLRCSSQSGHNTVSWYQQALGQGPQFIFQYYREEENGRGNFPPRFSGLQFPNYSSELNVNALELDDSALYLCASRDRGGYGYTFGSGTRLTVV.

V is TRBV10-2 and J is TRBJ2-1; the match to TRBD2 covers 9 bases. Looked up from germline, CDR1 is WSHSY and CDR2 is SAAADI. There are 16 residues in the CDR3. V lost 5 bases to trimming and J lost 2 bases; unmatched junction nucleotides: 7. CDR3 loop: CASSYSGSGPYNEQFF. The CDR3 DNA sequence: TGCGCCAGCAGTTATAGCGGGAGCGGACCCTACAATGAGCAGTTCTTC.

In its sample, this clone was seen a few times. The V gene is TRBV10-3, the J gene TRBJ1-5, with no clear D. The CDR3 is 14 amino acids. Per germline, CDR1 ENHRY and CDR2 SYGVKD. V lost 3 bases and J lost 3, with 9 bases in between. The CDR3 loop is CAISEDIDNQPQHF. CDR3 nucleotide sequence: TGTGCCATCAGTGAAGACATCGACAATCAGCCCCAGCATTTT.

This chain connects TRBV27 to TRBJ2-1; 9 positions agree with TRBD2. The CDR3 sequence is 16 residues long. The V gene end was trimmed by 3 bases and the J gene end by 4 bases; junction bases not matched to a gene: 7. Germline lookup yields CDR1 MNHEY and CDR2 SMNVEV (reference sequence). The CDR3 nucleotides read TGTGCCAGCAGTTTGACGCTAGCGGGGACATACAATGAGCAGTTCTTC. It yields the protein CASSLTLAGTYNEQFF.